The 12 T cell receptor beta chains listed next were all sequenced from one sample in a study of spatial heterogeneity in lung cancer. Time point meaning: sample taken at primary tumor resection. Material for sequencing was whole RNA from tumor, nontumor lung or frozen PBMC, left unsorted. MiXCR was run by TCRdb on the 5' RACE reads, yielding one entry per CDR3 protein. The sample records approximately 40,000 distinct CDR3 sequences, 7.5% to 8% being singletons. The sequenced sample was PBMCs, obtained at surgery. These receptors all stem from a male donor with early-stage non-small cell lung cancer.

This chain links TRBV20-1 with TRBJ2-3; TRBD2 agrees at 12 bases. With V trimmed by 6 bases and J by 6 bases, 7 bases remained unmatched. Germline CDR1 and CDR2: DFQATT and SNEGSKA (reference sequence). The CDR3 length is 14 residues. The CDR3: CSASSSGGADTQYF. DNA of the CDR3: TGCAGTGCCTCCTCTAGCGGGGGGGCCGATACGCAGTATTTT.

This clonotype was counted ten times or more. The chain links TRBV7-3 to TRBJ1-1; TRBD1 might be the D (6 bases). Germline CDR1 and CDR2: SGHTA and FQGTGA. The CDR3 covers 14 residues. The V and J ends lost 3 bases and 7 bases respectively, with 15 bases between them. The CDR3 is CASSFLLTGLEAFF. The CDR3, as DNA: TGTGCCAGCAGCTTCCTTCTAACAGGGCTTGAAGCTTTCTTT. The whole variable domain, filled in from reference TRBV7-3 and TRBJ1-1, reads GAGVSQTPSNKVTEKGKYVELRCDPISGHTALYWYRQSLGQGPEFLIYFQGTGAADDSGLPNDRFFAVRPEGSVSTLKIQRTERGDSAVYLCASSFLLTGLEAFFGQGTRLTVV.

The V call is TRBV7-9, the J call TRBJ2-1; weak D call: TRBD2 (6 bases). Looked up from germline, CDR1 is SEHNR and CDR2 is FQNEAQ (reference sequence). The CDR3 totals 15 residues. V shed 6 bases and J shed 5 bases, with 17 bases lying between them. In nucleotides, the CDR3 is TGTGCCAGCAGACTTATCAGGCGGGGCAACAATGAGCAGTTCTTC. This encodes CASRLIRRGNNEQFF. Looking up the rest from reference TRBV7-9 and TRBJ2-1 gives the full variable domain: DTGVSQNPRHKITKRGQNVTFRCDPISEHNRLYWYRQTLGQGPEFLTYFQNEAQLEKSRLLSDRFSAERPKGSFSTLEIQRTEQGDSAMYLCASRLIRRGNNEQFFGPGTRLTVL.

This clonotype was picked up many times. V usage is TRBV18 and J usage is TRBJ1-1; D possibly corresponds to TRBD1 (5 bases). Looked up from germline, CDR1 is KGHSH and CDR2 is LQKENI. The CDR3 has 15 amino acids. V shed 4 bases and J shed 1 base, with 13 bases lying between them. The CDR3 reads CASSRDRQGNTEAFF. The DNA of the CDR3 is TGTGCCAGCTCACGTGATCGCCAGGGGAACACTGAAGCTTTCTTT.

This clonotype was counted many times. The genes are TRBV7-9 and TRBJ2-3, with D unresolved. The CDR3 is 14 residues long. Germline CDR1 SEHNR, CDR2 FQNEAQ (reference sequence). V was shortened by 2 bases and J by 3 bases, with 9 bases between the two germline ends. CDR3: CASSLNMGTDTQYF. The DNA for the CDR3 is TGTGCCAGCAGCTTAAACATGGGGACAGATACGCAGTATTTT.

The chain uses TRBV6-1 and TRBJ2-6; D uncertain. Per the germline V gene, CDR1 is MNHNS and CDR2 is SASEGT. The CDR3 contains 15 residues. The V gene lost 1 base and the J gene lost 1 base, with 5 bases spanning the gap. The CDR3, as DNA: TGTGCCAGCAGTGAAGGGCCTTCTGGGGCCAACGTCCTGACTTTC. Its translation: CASSEGPSGANVLTF.

The sample holds many counts of this clonotype. The chain couples TRBV5-6 to TRBJ2-1; TRBD1 agrees at 9 bases. The trim removed 2 bases at V and 5 bases at J, leaving 17 bases unmatched. CDR1 is SGHDT, CDR2 YYEEEE, per germline. This CDR3 is 19 amino acids long. CDR3 DNA: TGTGCCAGCAGCTTCTCAGTCCCGGGACAGGGTCCGGGTCACAATGAGCAGTTCTTC. Residues: CASSFSVPGQGPGHNEQFF.

Points on this clonotype: A read error is possible here, since a much larger clone lies one base away. The chain recombines TRBV25-1 with TRBJ2-7, with D possibly being TRBD1 (5 bases). Looked up from germline, CDR1 is MGHDK and CDR2 is SYGVNS. V lost 4 bases and J 2 bases, leaving 12 bases between the germline ends. The CDR3 runs to 14 residues. The CDR3, as DNA: TGTGCCAGCAGTGCCAGTCAGGGCCCCTACGAGCAGTACTTC. As protein: CASSASQGPYEQYF.

The V gene is TRBV29-1, the J gene TRBJ2-3; D not certain. Trimming took off 6 bases at V and 2 bases at J, with 18 bases between the two ends. Germline CDR1 and CDR2: SQVTM and ANQGSEA. The CDR3 runs 15 residues. CDR3 region: CSVNLRVKTTDTQYF. For the CDR3, the DNA is TGCAGCGTCAATCTTAGGGTAAAGACCACAGATACGCAGTATTTT.

This clonotype was counted many times. The rearrangement joins TRBV6-4 to TRBJ2-3; unclear D gene. V was trimmed by 6 bases and J by 2 bases, leaving 12 bases between them. Germline V gene data show CDR1 as MRHNA and CDR2 as SNTAGT. The CDR3 consists of 14 residues. The CDR3 DNA follows: TGTGCCAGCAGCGAGGCGCCGGTCACAGATACGCAGTATTTT. Its translation is CASSEAPVTDTQYF.

This chain uses TRBV30 with TRBJ1-4; possible D gene TRBD1, 5 bases. The CDR3 totals 14 residues. V gave up 1 base and J gave up 8 bases, with 14 bases separating them. Germline lookup yields CDR1 GTSNPN and CDR2 SVGIG (reference sequence). The CDR3 DNA follows: TGTGCCTGGAGTGCGGGACCGGGAGGGGAAAAACTGTTTTTT. The encoded protein is CAWSAGPGGEKLFF.

This clonotype was counted many times. The rearrangement joins TRBV27 to TRBJ2-3; 8 bases agree with TRBD1. CDR1 is MNHEY and CDR2 is SMNVEV in the germline V gene (reference sequence). The CDR3 loop spans 15 amino acids. The J segment lost 2 bases and the V segment lost 4 bases, leaving 5 bases of the junction unmatched. CDR3 nucleotide sequence: TGTGCCAGCAGTTCCGGACAGGGACACACAGATACGCAGTATTTT. This gives the protein CASSSGQGHTDTQYF.